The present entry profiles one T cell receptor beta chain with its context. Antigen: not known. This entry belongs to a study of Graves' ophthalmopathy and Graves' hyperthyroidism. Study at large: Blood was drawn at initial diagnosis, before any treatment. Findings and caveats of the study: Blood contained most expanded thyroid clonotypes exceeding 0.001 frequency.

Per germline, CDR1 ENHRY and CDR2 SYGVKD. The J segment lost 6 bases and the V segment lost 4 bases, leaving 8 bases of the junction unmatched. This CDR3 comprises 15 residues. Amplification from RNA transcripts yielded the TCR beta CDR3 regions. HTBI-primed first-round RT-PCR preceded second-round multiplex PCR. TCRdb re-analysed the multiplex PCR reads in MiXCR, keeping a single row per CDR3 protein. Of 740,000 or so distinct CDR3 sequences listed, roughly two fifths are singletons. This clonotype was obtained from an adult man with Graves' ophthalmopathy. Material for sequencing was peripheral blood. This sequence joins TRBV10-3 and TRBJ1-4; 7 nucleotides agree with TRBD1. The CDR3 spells CAISGETGSDEKLFF. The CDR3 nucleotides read TGTGCCATCAGTGGGGAGACAGGGTCGGATGAAAAACTGTTTTTT.